Listed here are 25 T cell receptor beta chains from one sample, sequenced in a study of blood T cell repertoires in COVID-19. Libraries were prepared by immunoSEQ multiplex PCR; TCRdb keeps only in-frame clonotypes and omits some of them. The data show about 200,000 clones, 80% to 85% seen once. Sequencing input: PBMCs or T cells enriched from blood (not recorded which). The receptors were gathered from a man aged 35 to 55 who had recovered from COVID-19.

The chain combines TRBV2 with TRBJ2-5, with 7 bases identical to TRBD1. With 4 bases clipped from V and 4 bases from J, the junction kept 9 bases outside the gene matches. Germline V gene sequence: CDR1 SNHLY, CDR2 FYNNEI. This CDR3 spans 15 amino acids. The CDR3 sequence: CASSAQGHALETQYF. CDR3 DNA sequence: TGTGCCAGCAGTGCACAGGGGCATGCATTAGAGACCCAGTACTTC.

The chain combines TRBV3-1 (or the pseudogene TRBV3-2) with TRBJ1-1; TRBD1 is a possible D gene (6 bases). V was pared by 1 base and J by 2 bases, with 11 bases between. There are 15 residues in the CDR3. The V gene's germline CDR1 is LGHDT and CDR2 YNNKEL (reference sequence). CDR3: CASSQGGTFNTEAFF. The CDR3 DNA sequence: TGTGCCAGCAGCCAAGGTGGGACATTTAACACTGAAGCTTTCTTT.

The genes are TRBV5-8 and TRBJ1-4; D is uncertain. Germline V lookup: CDR1 SGHTS, CDR2 YDEGEE. The CDR3 runs 16 residues. The V end was cut by 0 bases, the J end by 5 bases, with 14 bases between. CDR3 sequence (DNA): TGTGCCAGCAGCTTGGCCAGGTCGTGGCAGAATGAAAAACTGTTTTTT. As protein: CASSLARSWQNEKLFF.

The CDR3 sequence is CASSRAGDRALTEAFF. In DNA, the CDR3 is TGTGCCAGCAGTCGGGCGGGGGACAGGGCCCTTACTGAAGCTTTCTTT. The chain employs TRBV27 and TRBJ1-1; 9 bases are a match to TRBD1. From germline, CDR1 is MNHEY and CDR2 SMNVEV (reference sequence). The CDR3 has 16 amino acids. The V and J ends lost 5 bases and 5 bases, in that order; junction bases with no gene match: 12.

The chain joins TRBV10-1 to TRBJ1-1; TRBD1 matches at 9 bases. The CDR3 has 16 residues. J gave up 1 base and V 1 base, and 4 bases lay outside the gene matches. CDR1 WNHNN and CDR2 SYGVQD come from the germline V gene (reference sequence). The CDR3 is CASSEWRDRENTEAFF. Here the CDR3 DNA reads TGCGCCAGCAGTGAGTGGCGGGACAGGGAGAACACTGAAGCTTTCTTT.

In DNA, the CDR3 is TGTGCCAGCCAAACAGGGAGCTCTGGAAACACCATATATTTT. This codes for CASQTGSSGNTIYF. The chain links TRBV18 to TRBJ1-3, with a possible D match to TRBD1 (6 bases). The CDR3 has 14 amino acids. Germline V gene lookup returns CDR1 KGHSH and CDR2 LQKENI. The ends were cut back, 8 bases at V and 0 bases at J, with 11 bases in the middle.

CDR3 amino acids: CSVDWGGPGDTQYF. The CDR3 DNA reads as TGCAGCGTCGACTGGGGGGGCCCTGGGGATACGCAGTATTTT. The chain combines TRBV29-1 with TRBJ2-3, with D tentatively TRBD2 (7 bases). CDR3 length equals 14 residues. V was pared by 6 bases and J by 6 bases, with 19 bases between. Germline CDR1 SQVTM, CDR2 ANQGSEA.

This clone was detected a few times. This sequence joins TRBV7-9 and TRBJ2-7; D call uncertain. Germline values: CDR1 SEHNR, CDR2 FQNEAQ (reference sequence). V lost 4 bases to trimming and J lost 4 bases, with 8 bases between them. CDR3 length equals 12 residues. The CDR3 protein is CASSSRVYEQYF. DNA of the CDR3: TGTGCCAGCAGCTCCCGAGTGTACGAGCAGTACTTC.

The gene calls are TRBV18 and TRBJ2-1; 11 bases match TRBD1. In germline, CDR1 is KGHSH, CDR2 LQKENI. This CDR3 has 15 residues. The V and J ends lost 2 bases and 8 bases, in that order; junction bases with no gene match: 5. CDR3 amino acids: CASSPGQGAMHEQFF. DNA for the CDR3: TGTGCCAGCTCACCAGGACAGGGGGCGATGCATGAGCAGTTCTTC.

CDR3 protein: CASSPTNQPQHF. For the CDR3, the DNA is TGTGCCAGCAGCCCGACTAATCAGCCCCAGCATTTT. This chain connects TRBV12-3 or TRBV12-4 to TRBJ1-5; D gene ambiguous. This CDR3 is 12 amino acids long. V was trimmed by 6 bases and J by 4 bases, leaving 7 bases between them.

The V gene is TRBV11-2, the J gene TRBJ2-1, with 8 nucleotides matching TRBD2. The J segment lost 7 bases and the V segment lost 3 bases, leaving 8 bases of the junction unmatched. This CDR3 has 15 amino acids. The V gene's germline CDR1 is SGHAT and CDR2 FQNNGV. The CDR3 sequence: CASSFRGGPSNEQFF. DNA of the CDR3: TGTGCCAGCAGCTTCCGCGGGGGGCCTTCGAATGAGCAGTTCTTC.

The J gene is TRBJ1-3, the V gene TRBV6-5; 7 bases line up with TRBD1. Trimming cost V 4 bases and J 0 bases; bases outside gene matches: 0. The CDR3 spans 14 residues. Germline V gives CDR1 MNHEY, CDR2 SVGAGI. The CDR3 region is CASSWDSSGNTIYF. The CDR3 coding sequence is TGTGCCAGCAGTTGGGACAGCTCTGGAAACACCATATATTTT.

The chain uses TRBV6-5 and TRBJ1-2; 7 bases agree with TRBD1. The V segment lost 0 bases and the J segment 7 bases; nucleotides outside the gene matches: 2. This CDR3 region has 13 residues. CDR1 is MNHEY and CDR2 is SVGAGI in the germline V gene. The CDR3 loop reads CASSYSGTVGYTF. In DNA form, the CDR3 reads TGTGCCAGCAGTTACTCCGGGACAGTTGGCTACACCTTC.

The gene calls are TRBV19 and TRBJ2-1; 12 nucleotides line up with TRBD2. Germline CDR1 reads LNHDA; CDR2 reads SQIVND (reference sequence). The CDR3 has 16 amino acids. Trimming removed 7 bases from V and 9 bases from J; junction bases left unmatched: 13. CDR3 sequence (DNA): TGTGCCAGTACCCCGCTAGCGGGGGGGCAGGGAATTGAGCAGTTCTTC. Translating gives CASTPLAGGQGIEQFF.

The CDR3 DNA follows: TGCGCCAGCAGCCGCCGGCAGGGGGACAATGAGCAGTTCTTC. This gives the protein CASSRRQGDNEQFF. This chain links TRBV5-1 with TRBJ2-1; 7 nucleotides line up with TRBD1. Trimming removed 4 bases from V and 5 bases from J; junction bases left unmatched: 6. This CDR3 comprises 14 residues. Germline loops: CDR1 SGHRS, CDR2 YFSETQ.

The chain is built from TRBV7-8 and TRBJ2-1, with 10 bases identical to TRBD2. Germline CDR1 reads SGHVS; CDR2 reads FQNEAQ. V shed 4 bases, J shed 7 bases, and the junction held 4 bases outside the gene matches. The CDR3 is 14 residues long. This CDR3 reads CASSSSGGENEQFF. Here the CDR3 DNA reads TGTGCCAGCAGCTCTAGCGGGGGTGAGAATGAGCAGTTCTTC.

The chain joins TRBV18 to TRBJ2-1, with 10 nucleotides matching TRBD2. This CDR3 region has 16 residues. The ends lost 0 bases at V and 7 bases at J; junction bases unmatched: 6. The V gene's germline CDR1 is KGHSH and CDR2 LQKENI. As DNA, the CDR3 is TGTGCCAGCTCACCACCGGAGCGGGGGGGAGGTAATGAGCAGTTCTTC. Amino acids: CASSPPERGGGNEQFF.

The chain recombines TRBV25-1 with TRBJ2-1, with D hard to call. Trimming took off 0 bases at V and 6 bases at J, with 9 bases between the two ends. The CDR3 covers 14 residues. CDR1 MGHDK and CDR2 SYGVNS come from the germline V gene. The CDR3 region has the DNA TGTGCCAGCAGTGAATATACGGGTCCCAATGAGCAGTTCTTC. Protein product: CASSEYTGPNEQFF.

This clone came up a few times. The genes are TRBV5-5 and TRBJ2-7; tentative D call: TRBD1 (6 bases). V lost 4 bases and J lost 6, with 20 bases in between. The germline V gene has CDR1 SGHKS and CDR2 YYEKEE (reference sequence). The CDR3 extends over 15 amino acids. Here the CDR3 reads CASSPDFWGLGEQYF. The CDR3 nucleotides read TGTGCCAGCAGCCCTGATTTTTGGGGGCTTGGCGAGCAGTACTTC.

This clone has just one count. The genes are TRBV19 and TRBJ2-7, with 7 bases lining up with TRBD1. V shed 3 bases, J shed 2 bases, and the junction held 1 base outside the gene matches. The CDR3 is 13 amino acids. The V gene's germline CDR1 is LNHDA and CDR2 SQIVND (reference sequence). CDR3 sequence (DNA): TGTGCCAGTAGTATCGACAGGGCCTACGAGCAGTACTTC. The encoded protein is CASSIDRAYEQYF.

The V gene is TRBV14, the J gene TRBJ2-5; 8 nucleotides line up with TRBD2. CDR1 SGHDN and CDR2 FVKESK come from the germline V gene. V dropped 4 bases and J dropped 3; count of bases not matched to a gene: 4. The length of the CDR3 is 14 residues. The CDR3 DNA is TGTGCCAGCAGCCTCCGGCGGGGGGAAGAGACCCAGTACTTC. The encoded protein is CASSLRRGEETQYF.

This clone was seen once. The chain couples TRBV25-1 to TRBJ2-2; D not resolved. Per germline, CDR1 MGHDK and CDR2 SYGVNS. With 6 bases removed from V and 2 bases from J, the gap between germline ends came to 10 bases. This CDR3 has 14 residues. The CDR3 region is CASSGTDNTGELFF. The CDR3, as DNA: TGTGCCAGCAGCGGTACTGATAACACCGGGGAGCTGTTTTTT.

V is TRBV2 and J is TRBJ1-4; D ambiguous. The CDR3 has 11 residues. CDR1 is SNHLY and CDR2 is FYNNEI in the germline V gene. Trimming took 8 bases from V and 5 from J, leaving 6 bases between them. CDR3 sequence: CASVLNEKLFF. The CDR3 bases are TGTGCCAGCGTGTTAAATGAAAAACTGTTTTTT. Combining the CDR3 with reference TRBV2 and TRBJ1-4 gives the whole variable domain EPEVTQTPSHQVTQMGQEVILRCVPISNHLYFYWYRQILGQKVEFLVSFYNNEISEKSEIFDDQFSVERPDGSNFTLKIRSTKLEDSAMYFCASVLNEKLFFGSGTQLSVL.

V and J are TRBV28 and TRBJ2-5, with a weak D call TRBD1 (6 bases). The CDR3 consists of 18 residues. From germline, CDR1 is MDHEN and CDR2 SYDVKM. Deletions cut 6 bases from V and 0 bases from J, with 23 bases between. The CDR3 DNA reads TGTGCCAGCAGGATGGACAGTCCTTTTTATGAGTACCAAGAGACCCAGTACTTC. Protein sequence: CASRMDSPFYEYQETQYF.

The V gene is TRBV15, the J gene TRBJ2-5; TRBD2 agrees at 7 bases. In germline, CDR1 is LNHNV, CDR2 YYDKDF (reference sequence). The CDR3 length is 14 residues. J gave up 2 bases and V 4 bases, and 4 bases lay outside the gene matches. The CDR3, as DNA: TGTGCCACCAGCAAACTAGCGACGCAAGAGACCCAGTACTTC. It codes for CATSKLATQETQYF.